This TCR beta chain emerged from a study of cytomegalovirus exposure and HLA in healthy donors. It was with 60 Vbeta and 13 Jbeta primers that the PCR ran. Here immunoSEQ multiplex PCR was the method, and the copy in TCRdb shows in-frame clones only, minus some. Altogether over 250,000 clones are present, around 86% being singletons, with the ten largest covering less than 4%. Study-level findings and limits: Reports credit the classifier with highly specific, highly sensitive diagnosis of cytomegalovirus status. Follow-up analysis found HLA locus-dependent TCR association rates, highest for DRB1 and lowest for HLA-C. An apparent linkage of common viral pathogens to several of the most significant clusters emerged in a later analysis.

A single count supports this clone. Its target is not known. V was clipped by 5 bases and J by 4 bases; unmatched bases: 6. The V gene's germline CDR1 is SGHTA and CDR2 FQGTGA. The CDR3 consists of 15 residues. Sequencing was carried out using PBMCs. This chain links TRBV7-3 with TRBJ2-1; 9 bases agree with TRBD2. The receptor comes from a middle-aged man in good health and CMV-seropositive. CDR3 coding DNA: TGTGCCAGCAGCACACGGACTAGCGAATACAATGAGCAGTTCTTC. Its protein is CASSTRTSEYNEQFF.